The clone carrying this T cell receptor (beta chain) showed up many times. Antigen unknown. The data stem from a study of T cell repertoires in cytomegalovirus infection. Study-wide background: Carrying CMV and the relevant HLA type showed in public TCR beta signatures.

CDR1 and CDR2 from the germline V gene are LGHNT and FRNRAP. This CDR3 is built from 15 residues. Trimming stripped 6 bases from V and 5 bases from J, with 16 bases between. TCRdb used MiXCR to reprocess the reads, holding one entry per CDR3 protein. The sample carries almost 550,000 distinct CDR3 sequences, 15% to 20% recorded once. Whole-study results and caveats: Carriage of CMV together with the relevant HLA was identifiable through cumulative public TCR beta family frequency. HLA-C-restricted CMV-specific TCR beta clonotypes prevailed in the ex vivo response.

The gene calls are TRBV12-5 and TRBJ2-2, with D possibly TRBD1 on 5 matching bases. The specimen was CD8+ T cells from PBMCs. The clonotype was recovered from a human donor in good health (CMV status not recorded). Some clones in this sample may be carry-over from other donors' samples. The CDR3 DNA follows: TGTGCTAGTGGCGTGACAGCCGAACGGACCGGGGAGCTGTTTTTT. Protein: CASGVTAERTGELFF. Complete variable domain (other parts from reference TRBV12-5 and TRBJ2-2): DARVTQTPRHKVTEMGQEVTMRCQPILGHNTVFWYRQTMMQGLELLAYFRNRAPLDDSGMPKDRFSAEMPDATLATLKIQPSEPRDSAVYFCASGVTAERTGELFFGEGSRLTVL.